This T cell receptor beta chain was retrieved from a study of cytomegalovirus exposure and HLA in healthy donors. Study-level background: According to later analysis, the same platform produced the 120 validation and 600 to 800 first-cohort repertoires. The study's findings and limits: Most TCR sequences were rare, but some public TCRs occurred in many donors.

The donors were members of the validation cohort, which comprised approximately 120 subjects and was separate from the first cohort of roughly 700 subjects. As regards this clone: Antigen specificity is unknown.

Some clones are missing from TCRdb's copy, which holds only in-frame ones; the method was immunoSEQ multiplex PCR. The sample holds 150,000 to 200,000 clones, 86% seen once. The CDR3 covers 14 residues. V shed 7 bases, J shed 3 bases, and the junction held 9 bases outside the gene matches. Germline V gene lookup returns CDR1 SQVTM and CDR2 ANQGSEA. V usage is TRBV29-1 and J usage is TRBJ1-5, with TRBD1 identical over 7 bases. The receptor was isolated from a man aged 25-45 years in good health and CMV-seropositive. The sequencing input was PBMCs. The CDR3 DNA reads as TGCAGCGACCCGGGGACAGCTTACAATCAGCCCCAGCATTTT. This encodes CSDPGTAYNQPQHF.